This T cell receptor beta chain is drawn from a study of blood T cell repertoires in COVID-19. In the study's own analysis: Nucleated cell number was recorded as an estimate derived from reference gene primer amplification. Profiling relied on immunoSEQ multiplex PCR, and the TCRdb table lists in-frame clones only, not all of them. V, J and clone size derive from that table, while D and trimming were established from the DNA sequence. The table has about 180,000 clones, about 88% seen once; the top ten hold around 1.9%. V was cut by 6 bases and J by 2 bases, with 14 bases left in between. CDR3 length equals 15 residues. CDR1 is MDHEN, CDR2 SYDVKM, per germline.

The sequenced material came from peripheral blood. The clonotype originates from a man in his late teens or twenties who had recovered from COVID-19. The chain couples TRBV28 to TRBJ1-5; the D gene is possibly TRBD1 (5 bases). The CDR3 is CASSPDRIGNQPQHF. The CDR3 bases are TGTGCCAGCAGCCCTGACAGAATAGGCAATCAGCCCCAGCATTTT.